Sequencing of this T cell receptor (beta chain) was carried out in a study of graft-versus-host responses after intestinal transplantation. Study as a whole: Following induction with anti-thymocyte globulin, all recipients were given tacrolimus and steroids for about three years.

A remark on this clone: Its antigen is unidentified.

Per germline, CDR1 LNHDA and CDR2 SQIVND (reference sequence). V shed 5 bases and J 6 bases; nucleotides not matched to a gene: 11. This CDR3 region has 15 residues. Study results and limitations: Early after transplant, HvG declines were associated with peak levels of circulating GvH clones. High graft-versus-host to host-versus-graft clonal ratios were seen in allografts of patients with graft-donor T cell macrochimerism.

TCRdb's table, derived via immunoSEQ multiplex PCR, lists solely in-frame clones and lacks some. This sample carries tens of thousands of clones, over 85% of them seen once, and the ten largest clones take less than 0.5%. This sequence was found in a human donor who received an intestinal transplant. The sample was unstimulated CD8+ T cells sorted from spleen or lymph node cells, taken before intestinal transplant. V is TRBV19 and J is TRBJ2-3; 7 bases line up with TRBD2. CDR3 loop: CASSQEGREADTQYF. CDR3 sequence (DNA): TGTGCCAGTAGTCAGGAGGGGAGGGAGGCCGATACGCAGTATTTT.